The 7 T cell receptor beta chains reported below all come from one sample, sequenced in a study of blood T cell repertoires in COVID-19. Data came from immunoSEQ multiplex PCR; TCRdb stores just in-frame clones and leaves some out. Of about 250,000 clones listed, roughly 80% are singletons. What was sequenced was peripheral blood. Receptors were obtained from a man older than 75 with acute or convalescent COVID-19.

The chain uses TRBV5-8 and TRBJ2-3; TRBD2 matches at 9 bases. The CDR3 consists of 17 residues. Per germline, CDR1 SGHTS and CDR2 YDEGEE. V was clipped by 4 bases and J by 7 bases; unmatched bases: 16. The CDR3 bases are TGTGCCAGCAGCGAGCTCGGAGCTAGCGGGATTCGAAATACGCAGTATTTT. Translated: CASSELGASGIRNTQYF.

The chain links TRBV5-4 to TRBJ2-3, with TRBD2 as a possible D gene (6 bases). V shed 4 bases and J shed 3 bases, with 9 bases lying between them. The germline V gene has CDR1 SGHNT and CDR2 YYREEE (reference sequence). The CDR3 is 13 amino acids. CDR3 sequence (DNA): TGTGCCAGCAGCGGAGGGCGTACAGATACGCAGTATTTT. Translating gives CASSGGRTDTQYF. The full variable domain, completed using reference TRBV5-4 and TRBJ2-3, is ETGVTQSPTHLIKTRGQQVTLRCSSQSGHNTVSWYQQALGQGPQFIFQYYREEENGRGNFPPRFSGLQFPNYSSELNVNALELDDSALYLCASSGGRTDTQYFGPGTRLTVL.

V and J are TRBV4-1 and TRBJ2-1; 9 nucleotides agree with TRBD2. The length of the CDR3 is 16 residues. V lost 0 bases to trimming and J lost 10 bases; unmatched junction nucleotides: 10. CDR1 is MGHRA, CDR2 YSYEKL, per germline. The DNA for the CDR3 is TGCGCCAGCAGCCAAGATGGCGGGGGGGCCGGGGAGGAGCAGTTCTTC. Protein: CASSQDGGGAGEEQFF.

The chain links TRBV2 to TRBJ1-5; TRBD1 agrees at 9 bases. This CDR3 region has 15 residues. V lost 4 bases and J lost 2; bases outside the gene matches: 3. Germline CDR1 is SNHLY and CDR2 is FYNNEI. The CDR3 DNA sequence: TGTGCCAGCAGTGGGGACAGGGTCCGCAATCAGCCCCAGCATTTT. Translation gives CASSGDRVRNQPQHF.

The CDR3 protein is CASSLLGRRNTEAFF. DNA of the CDR3: TGTGCCAGCAGCTTATTGGGGAGAAGAAACACTGAAGCTTTCTTT. J is TRBJ1-1 and V is TRBV5-6; D is uncertain. Per germline, CDR1 SGHDT and CDR2 YYEEEE. Trimming pared 2 bases from V and 2 bases from J, leaving 13 bases between. This CDR3 comprises 15 residues.

The chain joins TRBV5-1 to TRBJ2-7; 10 bases map to TRBD1. The CDR3 sequence is 15 residues long. Germline trimming cut 4 bases from V and 2 bases from J; bases unmatched to any gene: 6. Germline V gives CDR1 SGHRS, CDR2 YFSETQ. CDR3 sequence reads: CASSPPGQGTYEQYF. The DNA of the CDR3 is TGCGCCAGCAGCCCCCCGGGACAGGGGACCTACGAGCAGTACTTC.

The V gene is TRBV9, the J gene TRBJ1-4, with D possibly TRBD1 on 6 matching bases. CDR1 is SGDLS, CDR2 YYNGEE, per germline. This CDR3 has 15 residues. Trimming pared 4 bases from V and 3 bases from J, leaving 13 bases between. The CDR3 region is CASSWGGGPNEKLFF. The CDR3 bases are TGTGCCAGCAGCTGGGGCGGGGGCCCTAATGAAAAACTGTTTTTT.